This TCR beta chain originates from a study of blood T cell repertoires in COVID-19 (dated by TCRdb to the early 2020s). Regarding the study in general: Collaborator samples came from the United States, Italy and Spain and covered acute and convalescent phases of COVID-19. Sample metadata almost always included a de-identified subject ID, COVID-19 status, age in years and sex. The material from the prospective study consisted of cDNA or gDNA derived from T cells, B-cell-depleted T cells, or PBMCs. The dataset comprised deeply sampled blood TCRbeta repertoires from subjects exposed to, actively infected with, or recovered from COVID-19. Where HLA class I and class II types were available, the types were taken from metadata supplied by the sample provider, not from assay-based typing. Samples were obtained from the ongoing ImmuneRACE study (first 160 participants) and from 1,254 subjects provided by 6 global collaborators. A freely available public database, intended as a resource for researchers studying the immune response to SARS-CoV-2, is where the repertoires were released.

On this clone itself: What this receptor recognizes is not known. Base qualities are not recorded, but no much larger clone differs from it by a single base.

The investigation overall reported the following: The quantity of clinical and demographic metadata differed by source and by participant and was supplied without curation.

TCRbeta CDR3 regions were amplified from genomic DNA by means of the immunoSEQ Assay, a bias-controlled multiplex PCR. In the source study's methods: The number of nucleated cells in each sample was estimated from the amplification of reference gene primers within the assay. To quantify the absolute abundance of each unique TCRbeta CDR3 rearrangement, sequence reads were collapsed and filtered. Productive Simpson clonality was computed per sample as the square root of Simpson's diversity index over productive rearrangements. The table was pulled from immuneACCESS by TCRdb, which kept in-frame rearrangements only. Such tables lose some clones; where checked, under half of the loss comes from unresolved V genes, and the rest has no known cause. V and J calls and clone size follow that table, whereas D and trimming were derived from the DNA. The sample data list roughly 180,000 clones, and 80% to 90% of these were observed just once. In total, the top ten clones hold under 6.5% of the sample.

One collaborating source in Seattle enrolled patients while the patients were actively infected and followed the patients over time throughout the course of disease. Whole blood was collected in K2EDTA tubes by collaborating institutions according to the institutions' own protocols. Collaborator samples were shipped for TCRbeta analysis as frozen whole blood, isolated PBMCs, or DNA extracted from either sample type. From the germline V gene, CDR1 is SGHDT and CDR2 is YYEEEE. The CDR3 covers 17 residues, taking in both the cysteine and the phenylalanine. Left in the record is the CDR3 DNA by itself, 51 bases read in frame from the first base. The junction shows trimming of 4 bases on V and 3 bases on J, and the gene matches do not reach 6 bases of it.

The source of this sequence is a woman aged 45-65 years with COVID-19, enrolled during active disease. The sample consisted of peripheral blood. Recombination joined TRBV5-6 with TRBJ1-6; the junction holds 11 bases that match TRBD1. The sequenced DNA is TGTGCCAGCAGCCCTGGACAGGGGGCTGTCTATAATTCACCCCTCCACTTT. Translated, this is CASSPGQGAVYNSPLHF. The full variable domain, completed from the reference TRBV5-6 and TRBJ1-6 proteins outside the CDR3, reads DAGVTQSPTHLIKTRGQQVTLRCSPKSGHDTVSWYQQALGQGPQFIFQYYEEEERQRGNFPDRFSGHQFPNYSSELNVNALLLGDSALYLCASSPGQGAVYNSPLHFGNGTRLTVT.